The next 16 T cell receptor beta chains were all read from a single sample in a study of long-term antiretroviral therapy in people with HIV. Researchers ran immunoSEQ v3.0 at survey level. Only in-frame clones appear in the TCRdb table, and some are missing; sequencing was by immunoSEQ multiplex PCR. Seen here are 24,000 or so clones, 80% to 85% observed once, and the top ten hold roughly 16%. Sequences were derived from unsorted PBMCs, sampled approximately 4.1 years after starting antiretroviral therapy. The receptors here all came from a man in his thirties or forties with HIV.

The V call is TRBV7-3, the J call TRBJ2-1; D uncertain. CDR1 and CDR2 from the germline V gene are SGHTA and FQGTGA. The CDR3 runs to 13 residues. V shed 2 bases and J shed 10 bases, with 12 bases lying between them. CDR3 in DNA: TGTGCCAGCAGCTTAGTACTCCACGGGGAGCAGTTCTTC. It translates to CASSLVLHGEQFF.

The chain recombines TRBV10-3 with TRBJ2-7, with D possibly TRBD1 on 5 matching bases. Germline assignment: CDR1 ENHRY and CDR2 SYGVKD. The germline V and J ends were trimmed by 0 bases and 3 bases, with 9 bases remaining between them. The CDR3 has 14 residues. The CDR3: CAISESRGGYEQYF. The CDR3 region has the DNA TGTGCCATCAGTGAGTCTAGGGGCGGCTACGAGCAGTACTTC.

This chain links TRBV27 with TRBJ2-7, with 7 bases matching TRBD1. The CDR3 runs to 18 residues. Germline V CDR1 and CDR2: MNHEY, SMNVEV (reference sequence). J was trimmed by 0 bases and V by 5 bases; bases with no gene match: 16. The CDR3 protein is CASSTSTGRWASSYEQYF. CDR3 nucleotide sequence: TGTGCCAGCAGTACCTCGACAGGGCGGTGGGCAAGCTCCTACGAGCAGTACTTC.

By share of the sample, this clone is medium-sized (0.01 to 0.1%). V gene TRBV10-1 combines with J gene TRBJ2-1; TRBD2 agrees at 13 bases. The J segment lost 8 bases and the V segment lost 2 bases, leaving 3 bases of the junction unmatched. This CDR3 has 15 residues. The V gene's germline CDR1 is WNHNN and CDR2 SYGVQD (reference sequence). CDR3 bases: TGCGCCAGCAGTGAGAGGACTAGCGGGGGCTATGAGCAGTTCTTC. Encoded protein: CASSERTSGGYEQFF.

A few counts support this clone. As DNA, the CDR3 is TGTGCCAGCAGCTTACATTCGACTAACTATGGCTACACCTTC. Translated: CASSLHSTNYGYTF. V usage is TRBV7-2 and J usage is TRBJ1-2, with D hard to call. Trimming left V 2 bases short and J 0 bases short, with 7 bases between. There are 14 residues in the CDR3. Looked up from germline, CDR1 is SGHTA and CDR2 is FQGNSA.

This chain connects TRBV6-5 to TRBJ2-7, with TRBD2 as a possible D gene (5 bases). This CDR3 region has 12 residues. CDR1 is MNHEY and CDR2 is SVGAGI in the germline V gene. V was pared by 6 bases and J by 3 bases, with 9 bases between. CDR3 residues: CASSSGLYEQYF. DNA of the CDR3: TGTGCCAGCAGCTCTGGACTCTACGAGCAGTACTTC.

This sequence joins TRBV19 and TRBJ2-7; D gene unclear. Germline V gives CDR1 LNHDA, CDR2 SQIVND (reference sequence). V dropped 1 base and J dropped 6 bases, with 7 bases sitting between them. This CDR3 has 12 amino acids. The CDR3 DNA reads TGTGCCAGTAGTATAGGAGTGGGCGAGCAGTACTTC. This encodes CASSIGVGEQYF. The full variable domain, in which reference TRBV19 and TRBJ2-7 provide the parts outside the CDR3, is DGGITQSPKYLFRKEGQNVTLSCEQNLNHDAMYWYRQDPGQGLRLIYYSQIVNDFQKGDIAEGYSVSREKKESFPLTVTSAQKNPTAFYLCASSIGVGEQYFGPGTRLTVT.

The chain has TRBV11-3 and TRBJ2-5; maybe TRBD1 (5 bases). The ends were cut back, 3 bases at V and 2 bases at J, with 10 bases in the middle. Per germline, CDR1 SGHNT and CDR2 YENEEA. The CDR3 has 14 residues. The CDR3 protein is CASSLGREQETQYF. DNA for the CDR3: TGTGCCAGCAGCTTGGGCAGGGAACAAGAGACCCAGTACTTC.

The chain uses TRBV7-2 and TRBJ2-1; TRBD1 might be the D (5 bases). In germline, CDR1 is SGHTA, CDR2 FQGNSA. Trimming took off 1 base at V and 2 bases at J, with 15 bases between the two ends. This CDR3 has 17 residues. DNA of the CDR3: TGTGCCAGCAGCTTAGTTAGCAGGACACGGACCTACAATGAGCAGTTCTTC. The encoded protein is CASSLVSRTRTYNEQFF. Full variable domain (outside the CDR3, taken from reference TRBV7-2 and TRBJ2-1): GAGVSQSPSNKVTEKGKDVELRCDPISGHTALYWYRQSLGQGLEFLIYFQGNSAPDKSGLPSDRFSAERTGGSVSTLTIQRTQQEDSAVYLCASSLVSRTRTYNEQFFGPGTRLTVL.

The chain employs TRBV30 and TRBJ1-5; D gene ambiguous. This CDR3 spans 15 amino acids. Germline V gene lookup returns CDR1 GTSNPN and CDR2 SVGIG (reference sequence). V shed 1 base and J shed 3 bases, with 13 bases lying between them. The CDR3 DNA reads as TGTGCCTGGAGTGCCGGGTCTGGCAACAATCAGCCCCAGCATTTT. It yields the protein CAWSAGSGNNQPQHF.

The chain recombines TRBV19 with TRBJ2-7; 7 bases line up with TRBD1. CDR3 length: 14 residues. Germline trimming cut 3 bases from V and 5 bases from J; bases unmatched to any gene: 7. Germline V gives CDR1 LNHDA, CDR2 SQIVND (reference sequence). CDR3 DNA sequence: TGTGCCAGTAGTATCCGACAGGGTAGCAACGAGCAGTACTTC. This gives the protein CASSIRQGSNEQYF.

In this sample, this clone turned up a few times. The chain recombines TRBV14 with TRBJ2-7, with D possibly TRBD1 on 6 matching bases. From germline, CDR1 is SGHDN and CDR2 FVKESK. V lost 4 bases, J lost 5 bases, and 12 bases lay in between. CDR3 size: 13 residues. The CDR3 sequence is CASSLDRSDEQYF. DNA of the CDR3: TGTGCCAGCAGCCTCGACAGGTCCGACGAGCAGTACTTC. Complete variable domain (other parts from reference TRBV14 and TRBJ2-7): EAGVTQFPSHSVIEKGQTVTLRCDPISGHDNLYWYRRVMGKEIKFLLHFVKESKQDESGMPNNRFLAERTGGTYSTLKVQPAELEDSGVYFCASSLDRSDEQYFGPGTRLTVT.

The rearrangement uses TRBV6-1 and TRBJ2-7; no clear D gene. Trimming shortened V by 6 bases and J by 5 bases, and 14 bases separated the two germline ends. Germline CDR1 is MNHNS and CDR2 is SASEGT. The CDR3 length is 13 residues. CDR3 protein: CASSLPNGDEQYF. Written as DNA, the CDR3 is TGTGCCAGCAGCCTACCGAACGGAGACGAGCAGTACTTC.

The V and J genes are TRBV7-3 and TRBJ1-1; 7 positions match TRBD1. The CDR3 length is 14 residues. Trimming took 4 bases from V and 4 from J; bases not matched to a gene: 6. The germline V gene has CDR1 SGHTA and CDR2 FQGTGA. This CDR3 is CASSSSGGLTEAFF. The CDR3 DNA sequence: TGTGCCAGCAGCTCCTCAGGGGGACTCACTGAAGCTTTCTTT.

The chain joins TRBV19 to TRBJ2-1; TRBD2 matches 11 bases. V shed 2 bases and J 2 bases; nucleotides not matched to a gene: 8. Looked up from germline, CDR1 is LNHDA and CDR2 is SQIVND (reference sequence). The length of the CDR3 is 18 residues. DNA for the CDR3: TGTGCCAGTAGTATATACCTAGCGGGGGGAGGGACCTACAATGAGCAGTTCTTC. Translation gives CASSIYLAGGGTYNEQFF.

The chain carries TRBV6-1 and TRBJ1-5; D unresolved. CDR3 length equals 12 residues. V was clipped by 0 bases and J by 7 bases, with 4 bases between them. CDR1 MNHNS and CDR2 SASEGT come from the germline V gene. The CDR3 DNA follows: TGTGCCAGCAGTGAAGCGGGCCAGCCCCAGCATTTT. It specifies CASSEAGQPQHF.